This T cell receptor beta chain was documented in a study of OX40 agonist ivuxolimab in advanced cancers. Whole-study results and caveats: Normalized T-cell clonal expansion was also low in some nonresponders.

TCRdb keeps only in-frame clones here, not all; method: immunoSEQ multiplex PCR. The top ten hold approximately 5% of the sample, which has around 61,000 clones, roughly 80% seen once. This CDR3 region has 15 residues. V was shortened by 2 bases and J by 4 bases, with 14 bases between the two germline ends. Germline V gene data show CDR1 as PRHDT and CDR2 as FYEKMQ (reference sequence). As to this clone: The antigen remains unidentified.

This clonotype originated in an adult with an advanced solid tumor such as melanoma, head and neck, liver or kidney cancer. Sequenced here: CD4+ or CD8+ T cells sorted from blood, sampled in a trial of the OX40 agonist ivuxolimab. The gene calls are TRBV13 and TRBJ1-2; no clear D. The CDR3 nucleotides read TGTGCCAGCAGCTTAAGTGCAGGCTCAATCTATGGCTACACCTTC. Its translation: CASSLSAGSIYGYTF.